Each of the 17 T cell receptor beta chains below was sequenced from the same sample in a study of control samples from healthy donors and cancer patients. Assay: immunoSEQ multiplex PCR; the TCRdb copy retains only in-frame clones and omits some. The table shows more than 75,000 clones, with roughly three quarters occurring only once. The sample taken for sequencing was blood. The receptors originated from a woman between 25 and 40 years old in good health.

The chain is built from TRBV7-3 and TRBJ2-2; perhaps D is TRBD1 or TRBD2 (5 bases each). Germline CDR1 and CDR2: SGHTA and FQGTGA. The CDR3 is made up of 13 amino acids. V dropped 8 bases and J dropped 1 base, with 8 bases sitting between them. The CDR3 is CASGTENTGELFF. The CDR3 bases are TGTGCCAGCGGGACGGAGAACACCGGGGAGCTGTTTTTT.

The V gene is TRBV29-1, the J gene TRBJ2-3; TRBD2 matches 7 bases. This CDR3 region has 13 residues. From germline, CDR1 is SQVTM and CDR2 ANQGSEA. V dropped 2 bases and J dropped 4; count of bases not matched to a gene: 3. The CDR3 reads CSVESGGSDTQYF. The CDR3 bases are TGCAGCGTTGAATCCGGGGGGTCAGATACGCAGTATTTT.

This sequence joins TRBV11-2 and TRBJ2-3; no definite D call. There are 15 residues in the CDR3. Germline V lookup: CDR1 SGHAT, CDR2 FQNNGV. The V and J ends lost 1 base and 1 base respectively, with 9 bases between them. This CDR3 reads CASSLAVTRTDTQYF. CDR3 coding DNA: TGTGCCAGCAGCTTAGCGGTGACCCGCACAGATACGCAGTATTTT.

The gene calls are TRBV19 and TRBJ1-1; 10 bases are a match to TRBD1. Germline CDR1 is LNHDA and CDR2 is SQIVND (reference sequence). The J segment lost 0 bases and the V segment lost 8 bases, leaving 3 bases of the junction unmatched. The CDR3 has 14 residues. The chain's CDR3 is CASSDRGLNTEAFF. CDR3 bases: TGTGCCAGTTCGGACAGGGGGTTGAACACTGAAGCTTTCTTT.

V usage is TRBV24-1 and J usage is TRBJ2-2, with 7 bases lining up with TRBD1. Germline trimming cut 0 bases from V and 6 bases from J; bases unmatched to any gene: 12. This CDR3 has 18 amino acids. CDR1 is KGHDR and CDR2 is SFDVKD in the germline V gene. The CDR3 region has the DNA TGTGCCACCAGTGATTTGGGTGGCGACAGGGCGGCCTCCGGGGAGCTGTTTTTT. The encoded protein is CATSDLGGDRAASGELFF.

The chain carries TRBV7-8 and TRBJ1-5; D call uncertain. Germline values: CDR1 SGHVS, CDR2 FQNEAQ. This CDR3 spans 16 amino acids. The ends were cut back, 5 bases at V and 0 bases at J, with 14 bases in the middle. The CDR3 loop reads CASSIYTASSNQPQHF. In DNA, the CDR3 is TGTGCCAGCAGCATATATACAGCGTCTAGCAATCAGCCCCAGCATTTT. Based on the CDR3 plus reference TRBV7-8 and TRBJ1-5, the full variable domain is GAGVSQSPRYKVAKRGQDVALRCDPISGHVSLFWYQQALGQGPEFLTYFQNEAQLDKSGLPSDRFFAERPEGSVSTLKIQRTQQEDSAVYLCASSIYTASSNQPQHFGDGTRLSIL.

CDR3 DNA sequence: TGTGCCAGCAGCGTAGCCGGGACAGGTTCCTTCTCTGAAGCTTTCTTT. Its translation is CASSVAGTGSFSEAFF. This chain uses TRBV9 with TRBJ1-1; 8 bases are shared with TRBD1. J was trimmed by 6 bases and V by 0 bases; bases with no gene match: 10. The CDR3 runs 16 residues. In germline, CDR1 is SGDLS, CDR2 YYNGEE. Together with reference TRBV9 and TRBJ1-1, the CDR3 gives the full variable domain: DSGVTQTPKHLITATGQRVTLRCSPRSGDLSVYWYQQSLDQGLQFLIQYYNGEERAKGNILERFSAQQFPDLHSELNLSSLELGDSALYFCASSVAGTGSFSEAFFGQGTRLTVV.

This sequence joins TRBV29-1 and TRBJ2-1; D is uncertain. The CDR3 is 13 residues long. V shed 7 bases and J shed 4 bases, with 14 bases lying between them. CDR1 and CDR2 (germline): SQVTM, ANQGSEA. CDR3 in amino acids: CSGIKGPYNEQFF. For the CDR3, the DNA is TGCAGCGGCATTAAGGGCCCTTACAATGAGCAGTTCTTC.

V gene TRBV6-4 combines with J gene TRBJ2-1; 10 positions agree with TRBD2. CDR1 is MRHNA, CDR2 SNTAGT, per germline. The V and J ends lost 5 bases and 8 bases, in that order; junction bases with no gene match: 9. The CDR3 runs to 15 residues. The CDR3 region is CASSSLAGEIHEQFF. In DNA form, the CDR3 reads TGTGCCAGCAGTTCCCTAGCGGGGGAAATCCATGAGCAGTTCTTC.

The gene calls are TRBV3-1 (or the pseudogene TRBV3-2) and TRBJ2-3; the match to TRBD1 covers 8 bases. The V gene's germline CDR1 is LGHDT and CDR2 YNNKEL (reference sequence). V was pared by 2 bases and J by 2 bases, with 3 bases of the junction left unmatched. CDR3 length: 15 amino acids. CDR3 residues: CASSQWTGTTDTQYF. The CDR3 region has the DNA TGTGCCAGCAGCCAATGGACAGGGACCACAGATACGCAGTATTTT.

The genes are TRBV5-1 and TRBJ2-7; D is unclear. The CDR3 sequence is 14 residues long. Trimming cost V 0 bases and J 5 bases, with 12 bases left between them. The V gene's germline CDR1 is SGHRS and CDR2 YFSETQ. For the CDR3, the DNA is TGCGCCAGCAGCTTGGGACCGGGTGTGGACGAGCAGTACTTC. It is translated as CASSLGPGVDEQYF.

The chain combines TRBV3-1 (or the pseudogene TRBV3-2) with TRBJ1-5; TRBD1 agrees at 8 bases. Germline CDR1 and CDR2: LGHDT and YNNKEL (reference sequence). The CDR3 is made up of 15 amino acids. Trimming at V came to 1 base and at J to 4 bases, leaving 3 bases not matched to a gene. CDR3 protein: CASSQGDRLNQPQHF. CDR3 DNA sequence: TGTGCCAGCAGCCAAGGGGACAGGCTGAATCAGCCCCAGCATTTT.

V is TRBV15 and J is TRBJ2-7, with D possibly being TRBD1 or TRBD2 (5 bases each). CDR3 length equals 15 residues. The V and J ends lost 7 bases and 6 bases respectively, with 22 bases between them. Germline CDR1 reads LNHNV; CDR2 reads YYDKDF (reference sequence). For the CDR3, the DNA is TGTGCCACCACCCCCCTTTCTGTGGGGGTCGGCGAGCAGTACTTC. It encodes CATTPLSVGVGEQYF.

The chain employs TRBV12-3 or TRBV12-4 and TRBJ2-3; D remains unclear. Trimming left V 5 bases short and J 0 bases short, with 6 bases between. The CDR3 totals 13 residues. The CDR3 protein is CASSQRSTDTQYF. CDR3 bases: TGTGCCAGCAGTCAGAGAAGCACAGATACGCAGTATTTT.

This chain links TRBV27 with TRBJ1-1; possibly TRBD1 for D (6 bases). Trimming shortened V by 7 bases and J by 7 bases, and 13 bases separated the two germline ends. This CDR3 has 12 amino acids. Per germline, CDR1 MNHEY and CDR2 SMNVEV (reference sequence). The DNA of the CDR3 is TGTGCCAGCAAGGGCAGGGGCAATGAAGCTTTCTTT. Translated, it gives CASKGRGNEAFF.

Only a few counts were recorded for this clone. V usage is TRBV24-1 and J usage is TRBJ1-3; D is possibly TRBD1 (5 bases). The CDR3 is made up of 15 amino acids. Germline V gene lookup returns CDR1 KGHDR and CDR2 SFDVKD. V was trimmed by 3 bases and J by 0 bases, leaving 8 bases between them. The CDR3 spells CATSDDSSSGNTIYF. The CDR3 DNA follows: TGTGCCACCAGTGATGACAGCTCCTCTGGAAACACCATATATTTT.

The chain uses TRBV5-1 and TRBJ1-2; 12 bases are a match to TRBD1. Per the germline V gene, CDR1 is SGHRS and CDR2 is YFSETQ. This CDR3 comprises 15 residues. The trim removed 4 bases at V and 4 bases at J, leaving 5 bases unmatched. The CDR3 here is CASSTGTGGSYGYTF. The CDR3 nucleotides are TGCGCCAGCAGCACCGGGACAGGGGGCAGCTATGGCTACACCTTC.